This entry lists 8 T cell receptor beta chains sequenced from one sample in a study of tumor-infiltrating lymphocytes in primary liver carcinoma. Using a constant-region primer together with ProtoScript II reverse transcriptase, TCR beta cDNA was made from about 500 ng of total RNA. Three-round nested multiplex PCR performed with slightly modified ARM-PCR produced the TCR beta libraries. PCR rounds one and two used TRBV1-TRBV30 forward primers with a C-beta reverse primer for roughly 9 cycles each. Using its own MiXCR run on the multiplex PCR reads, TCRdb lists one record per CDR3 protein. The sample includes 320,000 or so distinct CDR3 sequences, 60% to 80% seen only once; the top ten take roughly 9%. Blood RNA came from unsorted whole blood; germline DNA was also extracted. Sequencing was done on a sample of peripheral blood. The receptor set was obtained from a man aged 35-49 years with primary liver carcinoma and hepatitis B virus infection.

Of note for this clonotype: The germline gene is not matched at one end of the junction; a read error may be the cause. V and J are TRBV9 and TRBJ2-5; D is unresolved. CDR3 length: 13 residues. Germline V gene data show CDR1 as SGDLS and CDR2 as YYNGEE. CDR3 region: CTSSVDGAQTQYF. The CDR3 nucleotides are TGTACCAGCAGCGTAGATGGCGCACAGACCCAGTACTTC.

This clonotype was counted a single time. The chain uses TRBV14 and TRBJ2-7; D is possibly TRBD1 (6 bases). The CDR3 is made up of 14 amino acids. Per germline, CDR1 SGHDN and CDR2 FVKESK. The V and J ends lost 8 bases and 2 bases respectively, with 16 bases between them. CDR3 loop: CASQERGQAYEQYF. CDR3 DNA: TGTGCCAGCCAAGAGAGGGGACAAGCCTACGAGCAGTACTTC. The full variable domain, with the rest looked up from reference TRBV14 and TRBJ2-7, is EAGVTQFPSHSVIEKGQTVTLRCDPISGHDNLYWYRRVMGKEIKFLLHFVKESKQDESGMPNNRFLAERTGGTYSTLKVQPAELEDSGVYFCASQERGQAYEQYFGPGTRLTVT.

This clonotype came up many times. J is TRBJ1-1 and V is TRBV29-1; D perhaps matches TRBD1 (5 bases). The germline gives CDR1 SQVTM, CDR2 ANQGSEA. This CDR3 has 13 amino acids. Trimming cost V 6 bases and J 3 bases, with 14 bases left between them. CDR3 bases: TGCAGCGTAGAGGGGACGGGTGACACTGAAGCTTTCTTT. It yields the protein CSVEGTGDTEAFF.

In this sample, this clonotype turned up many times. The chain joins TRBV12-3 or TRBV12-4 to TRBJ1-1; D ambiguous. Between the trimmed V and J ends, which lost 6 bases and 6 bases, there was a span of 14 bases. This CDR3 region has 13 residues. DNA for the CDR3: TGTGCCAGCAGCCTCAAGGGTGGTGCTGAAGCTTTCTTT. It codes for CASSLKGGAEAFF.

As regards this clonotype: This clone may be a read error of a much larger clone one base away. The CDR3 DNA reads TGTGCCAGCAGTTCAGGACTAGCGGCCTCCCAAACGGTGCAGTTCTTC. Amino acids: CASSSGLAASQTVQFF. The rearrangement uses TRBV12-3 or TRBV12-4 and TRBJ2-1; TRBD2 aligns across 10 bases. This CDR3 is built from 16 residues. J gave up 12 bases and V 4 bases, and 15 bases lay outside the gene matches.

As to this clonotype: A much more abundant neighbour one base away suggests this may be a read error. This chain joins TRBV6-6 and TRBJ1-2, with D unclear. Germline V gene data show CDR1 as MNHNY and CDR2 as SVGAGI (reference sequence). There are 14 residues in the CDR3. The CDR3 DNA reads TGTGCCAGCAGTTACGCTGACGGATACTATGGCTACGCCTTC. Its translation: CASSYADGYYGYAF.

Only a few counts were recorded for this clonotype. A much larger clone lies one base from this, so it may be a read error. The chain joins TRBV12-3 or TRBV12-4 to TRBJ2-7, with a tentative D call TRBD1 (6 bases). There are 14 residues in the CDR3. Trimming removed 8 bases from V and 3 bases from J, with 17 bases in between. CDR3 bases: TGTGCCAGCGCCTTAGGGACATCTGTCTACGAGCAGTACTTC. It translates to CASALGTSVYEQYF.

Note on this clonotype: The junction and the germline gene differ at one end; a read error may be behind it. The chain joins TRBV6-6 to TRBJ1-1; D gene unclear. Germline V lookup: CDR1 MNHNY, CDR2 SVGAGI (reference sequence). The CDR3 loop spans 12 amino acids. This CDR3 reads CASRSMNTETFF. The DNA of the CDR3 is TGTGCCAGCAGAAGTATGAACACTGAAACTTTCTTT.